The 14 T cell receptor beta chains in this list originate from one sample, sequenced in a study of CD8+CD57+ T cells in acquired aplastic anemia. Genomic DNA acted as the template from which TCR beta VDJ combination and CDR3 sequence profiling were carried out. TCRdb passed the reads through MiXCR, listing each CDR3 protein once. The profile shows about 210,000 distinct CDR3 sequences, roughly 55% of them singletons. The sample comprised sorted CD4+, CD8+, or CD8+CD57+ T cells (not recorded which) from PBMCs. The receptors originated from a human donor in good health.

This chain uses TRBV6-2 or TRBV6-3 with TRBJ2-7; D might be TRBD2 (5 bases). This CDR3 has 15 amino acids. Trimming removed 6 bases from V and 2 bases from J, with 17 bases in between. Germline CDR1 MNHEY, CDR2 SVGEGT. The chain's CDR3 is CASSSHRGTTYEQYF. The CDR3 coding sequence is TGTGCCAGCAGCTCGCACCGGGGAACCACCTACGAGCAGTACTTC.

This clonotype was counted once. The CDR3 protein is CSARERGTDTQYF. The CDR3 DNA sequence: TGCAGTGCTAGGGAACGGGGCACAGATACGCAGTATTTT. The genes are TRBV20-1 and TRBJ2-3; D is undetermined. V lost 3 bases and J lost 1, with 8 bases in between. This CDR3 is 13 amino acids long. Germline V gene data show CDR1 as DFQATT and CDR2 as SNEGSKA (reference sequence).

This clonotype turned up a few times. The chain is built from TRBV9 and TRBJ2-7, with 7 nucleotides matching TRBD2. The V and J ends lost 3 bases and 9 bases, in that order; junction bases with no gene match: 6. This CDR3 comprises 12 residues. The germline gives CDR1 SGDLS, CDR2 YYNGEE. The DNA of the CDR3 is TGTGCCAGCAGCGACGGACTAGGAGTGCAGTACTTC. Protein product: CASSDGLGVQYF. The full variable domain, completed using reference TRBV9 and TRBJ2-7, is DSGVTQTPKHLITATGQRVTLRCSPRSGDLSVYWYQQSLDQGLQFLIQYYNGEERAKGNILERFSAQQFPDLHSELNLSSLELGDSALYFCASSDGLGVQYFGPGTRLTVT.

The chain combines TRBV5-1 with TRBJ2-7; 9 bases align to TRBD2. Germline trimming cut 7 bases from V and 9 bases from J; bases unmatched to any gene: 11. Germline V lookup: CDR1 SGHRS, CDR2 YFSETQ. The CDR3 sequence is 13 residues long. Here the CDR3 reads CASFSASGDVQYF. The CDR3, as DNA: TGCGCCAGCTTTTCGGCTAGCGGGGATGTGCAGTACTTC.

The gene calls are TRBV7-4 and TRBJ1-6; D ambiguous. V dropped 1 base and J dropped 7 bases, with 20 bases sitting between them. The CDR3 consists of 18 residues. Germline V CDR1 and CDR2: SGHVT, SQSDAQ. The CDR3 DNA sequence: TGTGCCAGCAGCTTAGGCTCACAGTCTCCGTTGGGGAATTCACCCCTCCACTTT. Translating it yields CASSLGSQSPLGNSPLHF. The whole variable domain, remainder taken from reference TRBV7-4 and TRBJ1-6, is GAGVSQSPRYKVAKRGRDVALRCDSISGHVTLYWYRQTLGQGSEVLTYSQSDAQRDKSGRPSGRFSAERPERSVSTLKIQRTEQGDSAVYLCASSLGSQSPLGNSPLHFGNGTRLTVT.

This clonotype showed up just a few times. This sequence joins TRBV10-3 and TRBJ1-1, with D unclear. Trimming left V 4 bases short and J 6 bases short, with 12 bases between. The CDR3 is made up of 13 amino acids. The germline V gene has CDR1 ENHRY and CDR2 SYGVKD. CDR3 sequence (DNA): TGTGCCATCAGTGGTGACCAAGTCTCTGAAGCTTTCTTT. It is translated as CAISGDQVSEAFF.

The chain combines TRBV20-1 with TRBJ2-7; D is undetermined. The CDR3 totals 13 residues. The V and J ends lost 5 bases and 4 bases respectively, with 15 bases between them. CDR1 is DFQATT and CDR2 is SNEGSKA in the germline V gene (reference sequence). The CDR3 loop is CSALRDTTYEQYF. DNA for the CDR3: TGCAGTGCTCTCAGAGACACTACTTACGAGCAGTACTTC.

The V gene is TRBV19, the J gene TRBJ2-7; D is undetermined. V dropped 6 bases and J dropped 2 bases, with 17 bases sitting between them. This CDR3 is 15 amino acids long. CDR1 is LNHDA, CDR2 SQIVND, per germline (reference sequence). The CDR3 here is CASRERQDATYEQYF. The DNA of the CDR3 is TGTGCCAGTAGAGAGAGGCAGGACGCGACCTACGAGCAGTACTTC.

This rearrangement joins TRBV2 to TRBJ2-7, with 7 bases identical to TRBD1. Germline assignment: CDR1 SNHLY and CDR2 FYNNEI. The V gene end was trimmed by 8 bases and the J gene end by 3 bases; junction bases not matched to a gene: 4. The CDR3 loop spans 12 amino acids. CDR3 residues: CASQGQNYEQYF. DNA of the CDR3: TGTGCCAGCCAGGGACAGAACTACGAGCAGTACTTC.

The rearrangement uses TRBV24-1 and TRBJ2-3, with 7 bases matching TRBD2. This CDR3 comprises 16 residues. Trimming cost V 1 base and J 1 base; bases outside gene matches: 4. Germline V gene sequence: CDR1 KGHDR, CDR2 SFDVKD. CDR3 loop: CATSDLKRGGTDTQYF. As DNA, the CDR3 is TGTGCCACCAGTGATTTAAAGCGGGGAGGCACAGATACGCAGTATTTT.

This clonotype was counted only a few times. The chain couples TRBV9 to TRBJ1-2, with TRBD1 as a possible D gene (5 bases). Germline V gene data show CDR1 as SGDLS and CDR2 as YYNGEE. The CDR3 spans 13 residues. V was clipped by 7 bases and J by 0 bases, with 10 bases between them. CDR3 bases: TGTGCCAGCGCAGGGTCCCCTAACTATGGCTACACCTTC. Encoded protein: CASAGSPNYGYTF.

This clonotype was seen a few times. The chain uses TRBV7-2 and TRBJ1-2; D is unresolved. Germline CDR1 SGHTA, CDR2 FQGNSA. The CDR3 sequence is 15 residues long. Between the trimmed V and J ends, which lost 1 base and 4 bases, there was a span of 13 bases. CDR3 protein: CASSLVAGLSYGYTF. The CDR3 coding sequence is TGTGCCAGCAGCTTAGTGGCCGGGCTGAGCTATGGCTACACCTTC.

This clonotype was picked up many times. J is TRBJ2-1 and V is TRBV19; D gene uncertain. V lost 2 bases and J 10 bases, leaving 15 bases between the germline ends. The CDR3 sequence is 14 residues long. Germline V gene data show CDR1 as LNHDA and CDR2 as SQIVND (reference sequence). The CDR3 here is CASSILTPDEEQFF. The CDR3 region has the DNA TGTGCCAGTAGTATATTAACCCCAGACGAGGAGCAGTTCTTC.

V gene TRBV5-1 combines with J gene TRBJ2-2; D may correspond to TRBD1 or TRBD2 (6 bases each). The CDR3 loop spans 17 amino acids. CDR1 and CDR2 (germline): SGHRS, YFSETQ. Trimming removed 2 bases from V and 6 bases from J, with 20 bases in between. The CDR3 nucleotides are TGCGCCAGCAGCTTTGGAGGGGGAAGGGTCGTCTCCGGGGAGCTGTTTTTT. Encoded protein: CASSFGGGRVVSGELFF.